This is a list of T cell receptor beta chains from one sample in a study of vaccination and CD4 T cells after COVID-19. TCRdb re-called the PCR reads through MiXCR, storing one row per CDR3 protein. In the table there are around 19,000 distinct CDR3 sequences, 49% of which are singletons. These receptors have no identified antigens. The sequencing input was CD4+ T cells from blood, cultured in vitro. The source of these receptors is a human donor who had recovered from COVID-19. Each CDR3 is given with its conserved first and last residue. Each record gives: CDR3 protein, CDR3 DNA, D gene, clone size, V gene, J gene. A D gene is named only where the DNA matches it firmly. Clone size appears in some rows only: once, few, many, or a class for an expanded clone.

CDR3: CASSTYRDRSYEQYF
DNA: TGTGCCAGCAGCACATACCGGGACAGGTCCTACGAGCAGTACTTC
D: TRBD1
size: few
V: TRBV7-2
J: TRBJ2-7

CDR3: CASSPGSAGNTIYF
DNA: TGTGCCAGCAGTCCAGGGTCGGCTGGAAACACCATATATTTT
D: NA
size: NA
V: TRBV6-1
J: TRBJ1-3

CDR3: CSASLAEGRETQYF
DNA: TGCAGTGCTAGCCTAGCGGAGGGCCGGGAGACCCAGTACTTC
D: TRBD2
size: NA
V: TRBV20-1
J: TRBJ2-5

CDR3: CAISVLAGGGNEQFF
DNA: TGTGCCATCAGCGTACTAGCGGGAGGGGGGAATGAGCAGTTCTTC
D: TRBD2
size: NA
V: TRBV10-3
J: TRBJ2-1

CDR3: CASSSRQVGYEQYF
DNA: TGCGCCAGCAGCAGCAGACAGGTGGGGTACGAGCAGTACTTC
D: NA
size: NA
V: TRBV5-1
J: TRBJ2-7

CDR3: CASSLDTSGGAYEQYF
DNA: TGCGCCAGCAGCTTAGACACTAGCGGGGGGGCCTACGAGCAGTACTTC
D: TRBD2
size: NA
V: TRBV5-1
J: TRBJ2-7

CDR3: CASSLAGGLYNEQFF
DNA: TGTGCCAGCAGCTTAGCTGGGGGACTTTACAATGAGCAGTTCTTC
D: NA
size: NA
V: TRBV7-8
J: TRBJ2-1

CDR3: CASSRDSNNSPLHF
DNA: TGTGCCAGTAGCCGGGACAGCAATAATTCACCCCTCCACTTT
D: TRBD1
size: NA
V: TRBV19
J: TRBJ1-6

CDR3: CSVVAGGRETQYF
DNA: TGCAGCGTTGTGGCCGGGGGGCGAGAGACCCAGTACTTC
D: NA
size: few
V: TRBV29-1
J: TRBJ2-5

CDR3: CASSPTFREQYF
DNA: TGTGCCAGCAGTCCTACCTTCCGGGAGCAGTACTTC
D: NA
size: NA
V: TRBV6-2/TRBV6-3
J: TRBJ2-7

CDR3: CASSVRGQETQYF
DNA: TGTGCCAGCTCAGTAAGGGGGCAAGAGACCCAGTACTTC
D: NA
size: NA
V: TRBV18
J: TRBJ2-5

CDR3: CATSRDITGFNEQYF
DNA: TGTGCCACCAGCAGAGATATCACAGGGTTTAACGAGCAGTACTTC
D: NA
size: NA
V: TRBV15
J: TRBJ2-7

CDR3: CASSRGGADRAIREQYF
DNA: TGCGCCAGCAGCCGAGGGGGGGCCGACAGGGCAATACGGGAGCAGTACTTC
D: NA
size: NA
V: TRBV5-1
J: TRBJ2-7

CDR3: CSAAPGGIDTQYF
DNA: TGCAGTGCAGCCCCGGGGGGGATAGATACGCAGTATTTT
D: TRBD2
size: NA
V: TRBV20-1
J: TRBJ2-3

CDR3: CASSLAAYGYTF
DNA: TGTGCCAGCAGCTTGGCAGCCTATGGCTACACCTTC
D: NA
size: NA
V: TRBV5-6
J: TRBJ1-2

CDR3: CASTLESRGNTIYF
DNA: TGTGCCAGCACCCTGGAATCGAGGGGAAACACCATATATTTT
D: NA
size: NA
V: TRBV6-1
J: TRBJ1-3

CDR3: CSARQGVGGYTF
DNA: TGCAGTGCTAGACAGGGGGTCGGGGGCTACACCTTC
D: TRBD1
size: NA
V: TRBV20-1
J: TRBJ1-2

CDR3: CAAILTGVETEAFF
DNA: TGTGCCGCAATCCTGACAGGGGTGGAAACTGAAGCTTTCTTT
D: TRBD1
size: NA
V: TRBV6-1
J: TRBJ1-1

CDR3: CASSTQSGRGRNEQFF
DNA: TGTGCCAGCAGTACCCAAAGCGGGAGGGGGCGCAATGAGCAGTTCTTC
D: TRBD2
size: NA
V: TRBV6-2/TRBV6-3
J: TRBJ2-1

CDR3: CASTPRTAQQQETQYF
DNA: TGTGCCAGCACCCCTCGAACGGCTCAACAACAAGAGACCCAGTACTTC
D: NA
size: NA
V: TRBV7-6
J: TRBJ2-5

CDR3: CASSLFRKDNEQYF
DNA: TGTGCCAGCAGCTTGTTCAGGAAGGATAACGAGCAGTACTTC
D: NA
size: NA
V: TRBV7-2
J: TRBJ2-7

CDR3: CSVDVGGGDQPQHF
DNA: TGCAGCGTTGACGTAGGGGGCGGCGATCAGCCCCAGCATTTT
D: TRBD1
size: NA
V: TRBV29-1
J: TRBJ1-5

CDR3: CASSFRDRGRNEQFF
DNA: TGTGCCAGCAGCTTCCGGGACAGGGGGCGTAATGAGCAGTTCTTC
D: TRBD1
size: NA
V: TRBV11-3
J: TRBJ2-1

CDR3: CASSRRPDRGDEQYF
DNA: TGCGCCAGCAGCCGTCGACCGGACAGGGGGGACGAGCAGTACTTC
D: TRBD1
size: NA
V: TRBV4-3
J: TRBJ2-7

CDR3: CAGGRGPTYEQYF
DNA: TGTGCCGGTGGTCGAGGCCCGACCTACGAGCAGTACTTC
D: NA
size: few
V: TRBV7-9
J: TRBJ2-7

CDR3: CASSRLTGAGGVNYGYTF
DNA: TGTGCCAGCTCCAGACTCACAGGGGCGGGCGGGGTAAACTATGGCTACACCTTC
D: TRBD1
size: few
V: TRBV27
J: TRBJ1-2

CDR3: CASSLRAVSSYEQYF
DNA: TGTGCCAGCAGCTTAAGGGCAGTTAGCTCCTACGAGCAGTACTTC
D: NA
size: NA
V: TRBV7-8
J: TRBJ2-7

CDR3: CASSPGTAMRKTQYF
DNA: TGTGCCAGCAGCCCCGGGACAGCCATGCGCAAGACCCAGTACTTC
D: TRBD1
size: NA
V: TRBV11-1
J: TRBJ2-5

CDR3: CAWSARPSNQPQHF
DNA: TGTGCCTGGAGCGCTCGGCCAAGCAATCAGCCCCAGCATTTT
D: NA
size: NA
V: TRBV30
J: TRBJ1-5

CDR3: CSASGGAYTGELFF
DNA: TGCAGTGCTAGTGGGGGGGCTTACACCGGGGAGCTGTTTTTT
D: NA
size: NA
V: TRBV20-1
J: TRBJ2-2

CDR3: CASRRDYSYEQYF
DNA: TGTGCCAGCAGGAGGGACTACTCCTACGAGCAGTACTTC
D: TRBD2
size: NA
V: TRBV6-2/TRBV6-3
J: TRBJ2-7

CDR3: CSARPGGALNEQFF
DNA: TGCAGTGCCCGGCCTGGGGGAGCGCTGAATGAGCAGTTCTTC
D: NA
size: NA
V: TRBV20-1
J: TRBJ2-1

CDR3: CASSSLRRLVGYNEQFF
DNA: TGTGCCAGCAGTTCACTCCGTAGGCTAGTGGGTTACAATGAGCAGTTCTTC
D: NA
size: NA
V: TRBV28
J: TRBJ2-1

CDR3: CASREHNQAQEQFF
DNA: TGTGCCAGCAGGGAACATAATCAGGCGCAGGAGCAGTTCTTC
D: NA
size: NA
V: TRBV7-2
J: TRBJ2-1

CDR3: CASSSPGAQDTEAFF
DNA: TGTGCCAGCAGTTCCCCGGGGGCGCAGGACACTGAAGCTTTCTTT
D: NA
size: few
V: TRBV6-5
J: TRBJ1-1

CDR3: CASSPSLYNEKLFF
DNA: TGTGCCAGCAGTCCCAGCCTCTATAATGAAAAACTGTTTTTT
D: NA
size: NA
V: TRBV28
J: TRBJ1-4

CDR3: CASSPLPRTGRTNYGYTF
DNA: TGTGCCAGCTCACCCCTTCCCCGCACAGGGCGTACTAACTATGGCTACACCTTC
D: NA
size: once
V: TRBV18
J: TRBJ1-2

CDR3: CASSSRWGLAHEQFF
DNA: TGTGCCAGCAGTTCTCGGTGGGGGCTTGCCCATGAGCAGTTCTTC
D: NA
size: NA
V: TRBV12-3/TRBV12-4
J: TRBJ2-1

CDR3: CASRGQPNEQFF
DNA: TGTGCCAGCAGGGGACAACCCAATGAGCAGTTCTTC
D: NA
size: NA
V: TRBV6-2/TRBV6-3
J: TRBJ2-1

CDR3: CASSAFFPGYNEQFF
DNA: TGTGCCAGCAGTGCCTTCTTCCCCGGATACAATGAGCAGTTCTTC
D: NA
size: NA
V: TRBV27
J: TRBJ2-1

CDR3: CASRPSIWRTPYGYTF
DNA: TGTGCCAGCAGACCCTCCATTTGGCGGACACCCTATGGCTACACCTTC
D: NA
size: NA
V: TRBV6-1
J: TRBJ1-2

CDR3: CASSLSPGPTDTQYF
DNA: TGTGCCAGCAGCTTAAGCCCCGGGCCCACAGATACGCAGTATTTT
D: NA
size: NA
V: TRBV7-2
J: TRBJ2-3

CDR3: CASSLSGLRYEQYF
DNA: TGTGCCAGCAGCCTCAGTGGGCTTCGATACGAGCAGTACTTC
D: NA
size: NA
V: TRBV5-6
J: TRBJ2-7

CDR3: CASSSRRDSNYGYTF
DNA: TGTGCCAGCAGTTCCCGCAGGGACAGCAACTATGGCTACACCTTC
D: TRBD1
size: NA
V: TRBV27
J: TRBJ1-2

CDR3: CASSLSEGSADTQYF
DNA: TGTGCCAGCAGCTTAAGTGAGGGGTCGGCAGATACGCAGTATTTT
D: NA
size: once
V: TRBV11-3
J: TRBJ2-3

CDR3: CASSPGTGQSSYEQYF
DNA: TGTGCCAGTAGCCCGGGGACGGGACAGAGCTCCTACGAGCAGTACTTC
D: TRBD1
size: NA
V: TRBV19
J: TRBJ2-7

CDR3: CASSPVAGEGEQYF
DNA: TGCGCCAGCAGCCCAGTAGCGGGAGAGGGCGAGCAGTACTTC
D: TRBD2
size: few
V: TRBV5-1
J: TRBJ2-7

CDR3: CASSEASGPTTYEQYF
DNA: TGTGCCAGCAGTGAAGCTTCGGGTCCTACAACCTACGAGCAGTACTTC
D: NA
size: NA
V: TRBV2
J: TRBJ2-7

CDR3: CATSGPPGEGRGAEAFF
DNA: TGTGCCACCAGTGGGCCCCCCGGGGAGGGGAGGGGAGCTGAAGCTTTCTTT
D: NA
size: NA
V: TRBV24-1
J: TRBJ1-1

CDR3: CASSLGYQETQYF
DNA: TGTGCCAGCAGCTTAGGGTACCAAGAGACCCAGTACTTC
D: NA
size: NA
V: TRBV7-3
J: TRBJ2-5

CDR3: CASSSAAETQYF
DNA: TGTGCCAGCTCAAGCGCCGCGGAGACCCAGTACTTC
D: NA
size: NA
V: TRBV18
J: TRBJ2-5

CDR3: CASSFPVGGGAVYNEQFF
DNA: TGTGCCAGCAGCTTCCCCGTCGGCGGGGGGGCCGTTTACAATGAGCAGTTCTTC
D: TRBD2
size: NA
V: TRBV7-8
J: TRBJ2-1

CDR3: CASRMGAGPNYGYTF
DNA: TGTGCCAGCAGGATGGGGGCAGGCCCTAACTATGGCTACACCTTC
D: NA
size: NA
V: TRBV6-1
J: TRBJ1-2

CDR3: CAISESPGENYGYTF
DNA: TGTGCCATCAGTGAGTCGCCAGGCGAAAACTATGGCTACACCTTC
D: NA
size: NA
V: TRBV10-3
J: TRBJ1-2

CDR3: CASKEVMGGYTF
DNA: TGTGCCAGCAAAGAGGTGATGGGAGGCTACACCTTC
D: NA
size: NA
V: TRBV27
J: TRBJ1-2

CDR3: CSARPGQGSSYEQYF
DNA: TGCAGTGCTAGACCGGGACAGGGAAGCTCCTACGAGCAGTACTTC
D: TRBD1
size: NA
V: TRBV20-1
J: TRBJ2-7

CDR3: CASSSWNYEQYF
DNA: TGTGCCAGCAGCTCCTGGAACTACGAGCAGTACTTC
D: NA
size: NA
V: TRBV7-2
J: TRBJ2-7